This TCR beta chain appears in the sequencing data of a study of blood T cell repertoires in COVID-19. The wider study: From T cells, B-cell-depleted T cells, or PBMCs came the material, which was cDNA or gDNA.

Clones were read by immunoSEQ multiplex PCR, and TCRdb kept only the in-frame ones, dropping some. The table lists about 370,000 clones, approximately 92% of them singletons. Enrollees, about 18 to 89 years old, lived in 24 US areas. The germline gives CDR1 MNHEY, CDR2 SVGAGI. V was clipped by 6 bases and J by 7 bases; unmatched bases: 7. The CDR3 has 13 residues. The V and J genes are TRBV6-5 and TRBJ1-2; 8 bases are a match to TRBD1. The sample consisted of PBMCs or T cells enriched from blood (not recorded which). This clonotype originated in a young man who had recovered from COVID-19. CDR3 amino acids: CASRRTGNSGYTF. The CDR3 DNA follows: TGTGCCAGCAGGCGGACAGGGAATTCTGGCTACACCTTC.